The entry that follows covers one TCR beta chain sequence. This entry belongs to a study of blood T cell repertoires in COVID-19. Study information: The samples span acute and convalescent COVID-19 from the United States, Italy and Spain. T cells, B-cell-depleted T cells, or PBMCs supplied cDNA or gDNA.

In the source study's methods: Amplifying reference gene primers gave estimates of nucleated cell counts. Produced via immunoSEQ multiplex PCR; TCRdb's table is partial and in-frame only. V and J calls and clone size are as listed in that table; D and trimming were resolved from the DNA. The table includes 30,000 to 40,000 clones, 83% detected once. Germline CDR1 reads MDHEN; CDR2 reads SYDVKM. This CDR3 region has 14 residues. Losses at the gene ends were 4 bases for V and 6 bases for J; bases not matched to a gene: 9. Material for sequencing was peripheral blood. This receptor was identified in a man in his fifties or sixties with acute or convalescent COVID-19. The chain combines TRBV28 with TRBJ2-7, with TRBD1 matching 7 bases. The CDR3 spells CASSSPGTEFEQYF. CDR3 nucleotide sequence: TGTGCCAGCAGTTCCCCCGGGACAGAGTTCGAGCAGTACTTC.